This T cell receptor (beta chain) was obtained from a study of immune evolution from preneoplasia to lung adenocarcinoma. Study context: HLA loss of heterozygosity: around 6.5% AIS, about 15% MIA, over 30% ADC, none AAH.

Histologic diagnosis was independently verified by two lung pathologists. After pathologic assessment, macro-dissection selected premalignant or tumor cells for extraction. On this clone: Its target is unknown.

Findings and caveats of the study: Normal lung had highest clonality; later lesions appeared denser, more diverse.

Clones were read by immunoSEQ multiplex PCR, and TCRdb kept only the in-frame ones, dropping some. The table lists 20,000 to 25,000 clones, roughly 80% of them singletons, with around 5.6% in the top ten. This sequence originates from a person in their 60s with lung adenocarcinoma. Source material: FFPE invasive lung adenocarcinoma tissue.

The CDR3 DNA reads TGTGCCAGCAGCAATCGGCGGGGGAATGAGCAGTTCTTC. Translating it yields CASSNRRGNEQFF. The chain uses TRBV7-2 and TRBJ2-1; 7 bases match TRBD2. The CDR3 has 13 amino acids. Germline V CDR1 and CDR2: SGHTA, FQGNSA. With V trimmed by 5 bases and J by 7 bases, 5 bases remained unmatched.